These T cell receptor beta chains were read from a single sample in a study of T cells in Graves' hyperthyroidism and ophthalmopathy. TCRdb redid the calling of the multiplex PCR reads with MiXCR, one entry per CDR3 protein. The table includes hundreds of thousands of distinct CDR3 sequences, approximately 17% detected once. Sequenced material: blood. These receptors all stem from a young woman with Graves' ophthalmopathy. Each CDR3 is given with its conserved first and last residue. The order of the fields is V gene, D gene, J gene, clone size, CDR3 DNA, CDR3 protein. D genes are given only for firm matches. Clone size is not always given. Where it is, it says once, few, many or a class for expanded clones.

V: TRBV5-5
D: TRBD1
J: TRBJ1-1
size: many
DNA: TGTGCCAGCATACAGGGGGGGGCCACTGAAGCTTTCTTT
CDR3: CASIQGGATEAFF

V: TRBV2
D: .
J: TRBJ2-3
size: .
DNA: TGTGCCAGCAGTGAAAACGGGGGGCCAGTAGATACGCAGTATTTT
CDR3: CASSENGGPVDTQYF

V: TRBV2
D: .
J: TRBJ2-7
size: many
DNA: TGTGCCAGCAGTGGAGCTGGCTACGAGCAGTACTTC
CDR3: CASSGAGYEQYF

V: TRBV11-2
D: TRBD1
J: TRBJ1-4
size: many
DNA: TGTGCCAGCAGTTATACCGGGACAGTGGGCGAAAAACTGTTTTTT
CDR3: CASSYTGTVGEKLFF

V: TRBV7-2
D: TRBD2
J: TRBJ2-1
size: few
DNA: TGTGCCAGCAGCGCAGGTAGCGGGAGGGGATACAATGAGCAGTTCTTC
CDR3: CASSAGSGRGYNEQFF

V: TRBV18
D: .
J: TRBJ2-7
size: many
DNA: TGTGCCAGCTCACCAGATCAAACCAACTCAGAGCAGTACTTC
CDR3: CASSPDQTNSEQYF

V: TRBV6-1
D: TRBD1
J: TRBJ1-2
size: .
DNA: TGTGCCAGAACCTCGGGACAGGGGACTAACTATGGCTACACCTTC
CDR3: CARTSGQGTNYGYTF

V: TRBV20-1
D: TRBD2
J: TRBJ2-7
size: many
DNA: TGCAGTGTGGGACTAGCGGGAGGGCCTGTGAACGAGCAGTACTTC
CDR3: CSVGLAGGPVNEQYF

V: TRBV6-1
D: .
J: TRBJ2-4
size: .
DNA: TGTGCCAGCAGGACGGACAGATTACCGCAAAACATTCAGTACTTC
CDR3: CASRTDRLPQNIQYF

V: TRBV5-5
D: .
J: TRBJ1-4
size: few
DNA: TGTGCCAGCAGCCGATTCTACGGGACCCAGAATGAAAAACTGTTTTTT
CDR3: CASSRFYGTQNEKLFF

V: TRBV6-4
D: .
J: TRBJ1-5
size: many
DNA: TGTGCCAGCAGCAGGGGCGAGAGCAATCAGCCCCAGCATTTT
CDR3: CASSRGESNQPQHF

V: TRBV5-1
D: TRBD2
J: TRBJ2-3
size: many
DNA: TGCGCCAGCAGCTTACGACTAGCGGGCAGCACAGATACGCAGTATTTT
CDR3: CASSLRLAGSTDTQYF

V: TRBV12-3/TRBV12-4
D: .
J: TRBJ1-2
size: many
DNA: TGTGCCAGCAACACGGGAGAAAACTATGGCTACACCTTC
CDR3: CASNTGENYGYTF

V: TRBV28
D: .
J: TRBJ1-1
size: many
DNA: TGTGCCAGCAGTTTACCCCTCGGTGCTGAAGCTTTCTTT
CDR3: CASSLPLGAEAFF

V: TRBV30
D: .
J: TRBJ2-7
size: many
DNA: TGTGCCTGGGGGGACACCTACTACGAGCAGTACTTC
CDR3: CAWGDTYYEQYF

V: TRBV5-6
D: TRBD2
J: TRBJ2-3
size: many
DNA: TGTGCCAGCAGCTTGGGAGGGAGGGACGCAGATACGCAGTATTTT
CDR3: CASSLGGRDADTQYF

V: TRBV5-6
D: .
J: TRBJ1-5
size: many
DNA: TGTGCCAGCAGCTTGGCCGACAGGCCGTATAGCAATCAGCCCCAGCATTTT
CDR3: CASSLADRPYSNQPQHF

V: TRBV7-9
D: .
J: TRBJ1-2
size: few
DNA: TGTGCCAGCAACCCTTCGTCGAACCTCTATGGCTACACCTTC
CDR3: CASNPSSNLYGYTF

V: TRBV7-8
D: TRBD2
J: TRBJ2-1
size: many
DNA: TGTGCCAGCACCCTACTAGCGGGGAGCTCCTACAATGAGCAGTTCTTC
CDR3: CASTLLAGSSYNEQFF

V: TRBV7-6
D: TRBD1
J: TRBJ1-1
size: .
DNA: TGTGCCAGCAGCCATAACATCGACAGGGGGAACACTGAAGCTTTCTTT
CDR3: CASSHNIDRGNTEAFF

V: TRBV14
D: .
J: TRBJ1-3
size: .
DNA: TGTGCCAGCAGCCACGCCAGAACAGGGTTATTCTCTGGAAACACCATATATTTT
CDR3: CASSHARTGLFSGNTIYF

V: TRBV19
D: .
J: TRBJ2-2
size: few
DNA: TGTGCCAGTAGTATCCGGCACGGGGAGCTGTTTTTT
CDR3: CASSIRHGELFF

V: TRBV13
D: TRBD1
J: TRBJ2-3
size: .
DNA: TGTGCCAGCAGCTCTAAATTGGACAGGGCAAATACGCAGTATTTT
CDR3: CASSSKLDRANTQYF

V: TRBV20-1
D: TRBD2
J: TRBJ2-1
size: many
DNA: TGCAGTGCGATCCTAGCGGGGGGGCCTTGGTCCTACAATGAGCAGTTCTTC
CDR3: CSAILAGGPWSYNEQFF

V: TRBV27
D: .
J: TRBJ2-7
size: many
DNA: TGTGCCAGCAGTTCATCACCGGGACACCCGAGGCACGAGCAGTACTTC
CDR3: CASSSSPGHPRHEQYF

V: TRBV15
D: .
J: TRBJ2-7
size: .
DNA: TGTGCCACCAGCAGAGAAGAAAGGAGCTCCTACGAGCAGTACTTC
CDR3: CATSREERSSYEQYF

V: TRBV30
D: .
J: TRBJ1-2
size: many
DNA: TGTGCCTTGCCAAGACGGGACTATTTCGGCTACACCTTC
CDR3: CALPRRDYFGYTF

V: TRBV5-1
D: .
J: TRBJ1-6
size: few
DNA: TGCGCCAGCAGCCCGGACCTAAGCTCCTATAATTCACCCCTCCACTTT
CDR3: CASSPDLSSYNSPLHF

V: TRBV10-1
D: .
J: TRBJ1-2
size: few
DNA: TGCGCCAGCAGTCGACAAACTAACTATGGCTACACCTTC
CDR3: CASSRQTNYGYTF

V: TRBV5-8
D: .
J: TRBJ1-1
size: .
DNA: TGTGCCAGCAGCTTGGGGGTCCGCTCGATGGCTGAAGCTTTCTTT
CDR3: CASSLGVRSMAEAFF

V: TRBV7-2
D: .
J: TRBJ2-3
size: many
DNA: TGTGCCAGCAGCTTAACAGACACAGATACGCAGTATTTT
CDR3: CASSLTDTDTQYF

V: TRBV4-2
D: TRBD1
J: TRBJ1-1
size: many
DNA: TGTGCCAGCAGCCAAGATCCCAGGGGGCGTACTGAAGCTTTCTTT
CDR3: CASSQDPRGRTEAFF

V: TRBV6-1
D: .
J: TRBJ1-2
size: .
DNA: TGTGCCAGCAGCCCCCCTATTTGGGGGTATGGCTACACCTTC
CDR3: CASSPPIWGYGYTF

V: TRBV7-2
D: TRBD1
J: TRBJ1-5
size: few
DNA: TGTGCCAGCAGCCACAGGGGACGCCGAGGGTCCCAGCATTTT
CDR3: CASSHRGRRGSQHF

V: TRBV13
D: TRBD1
J: TRBJ1-2
size: .
DNA: TGCGCCAGCGACAACCTAGGGGACAGAGATGGCTACACCTTC
CDR3: CASDNLGDRDGYTF

V: TRBV6-5
D: TRBD2
J: TRBJ2-1
size: .
DNA: TGTGCCAGCAGTTCGCTAGCGGGAGTTAACAATGAGCAGTTCTTC
CDR3: CASSSLAGVNNEQFF

V: TRBV20-1
D: .
J: TRBJ1-1
size: many
DNA: TGCAGTGCTAGAATGGGGGGCGGGCGAGCTTTCTTT
CDR3: CSARMGGGRAFF

V: TRBV20-1
D: .
J: TRBJ2-7
size: few
DNA: TGCAGTGCTAGTGGTCAAAGAAGCCTTTACGAGCAGTACTTC
CDR3: CSASGQRSLYEQYF

V: TRBV7-2
D: .
J: TRBJ2-2
size: many
DNA: TGTGCCAGCAGCCCGCGTGGAGGGCGGGCCGGGGAGCTGTTTTTT
CDR3: CASSPRGGRAGELFF

V: TRBV3-1
D: .
J: TRBJ1-2
size: .
DNA: TGTGCCAGCAGCCAAGAGATGTCCTCCTTGGGCTACACCTTC
CDR3: CASSQEMSSLGYTF

V: TRBV13
D: .
J: TRBJ1-1
size: many
DNA: TGTGCCAGCAGCAGAGAGGGAGGACACACTGAAGCTTTCTTT
CDR3: CASSREGGHTEAFF

V: TRBV2
D: .
J: TRBJ2-7
size: many
DNA: TGTGCCAGCGAGGGAAGGGTCTCCTACGAGCAGTACTTC
CDR3: CASEGRVSYEQYF

V: TRBV30
D: TRBD2
J: TRBJ2-7
size: many
DNA: TGTGCCTGGAACGGGGGGAACTACGAGCAGTACTTC
CDR3: CAWNGGNYEQYF

V: TRBV28
D: TRBD1
J: TRBJ2-7
size: many
DNA: TGTGCCAGCAGCCTCCGGGACAGGGTATGGGAGCAGTACTTC
CDR3: CASSLRDRVWEQYF

V: TRBV5-6
D: .
J: TRBJ1-1
size: few
DNA: TGTGCCAGCAGCTTAGTGGTTGTGGCTTTCTTT
CDR3: CASSLVVVAFF

V: TRBV20-1
D: .
J: TRBJ1-1
size: few
DNA: TGCAGTGCTAGTATCACTGAAGCTTTCTTT
CDR3: CSASITEAFF

V: TRBV19
D: TRBD2
J: TRBJ2-1
size: .
DNA: TGTGCCAGTAGTCGGGAGGGGACTAGCTACAATGAGCAGTTCTTC
CDR3: CASSREGTSYNEQFF

V: TRBV5-1
D: .
J: TRBJ2-5
size: .
DNA: TGCGCCAGCGCAGGGGGGAGAGAGACCCAGTACTTC
CDR3: CASAGGRETQYF

V: TRBV24-1
D: .
J: TRBJ2-7
size: many
DNA: TGTGCCACCAGTGATCCGGGAGTCCCCTACGAGCAGTACTTC
CDR3: CATSDPGVPYEQYF

V: TRBV4-1
D: TRBD1
J: TRBJ1-5
size: .
DNA: TGCGCCAGCAGCCCGACAGGGGTAGGGGGCAATCAGCCCCAGCATTTT
CDR3: CASSPTGVGGNQPQHF

V: TRBV12-3/TRBV12-4
D: .
J: TRBJ2-3
size: few
DNA: TGTGCCAGCAGTCTCACAGATACGCGGTATTTT
CDR3: CASSLTDTRYF

V: TRBV29-1
D: .
J: TRBJ1-1
size: .
DNA: TGCAGCGTGGTACAGGGTGAAACTGAAGCTTTCTTT
CDR3: CSVVQGETEAFF

V: TRBV11-3
D: .
J: TRBJ2-7
size: .
DNA: TGTGCCAGCAGCTTCCGGGACACGGACCCCTACGAGCAGTACTTC
CDR3: CASSFRDTDPYEQYF

V: TRBV3-1
D: TRBD1
J: TRBJ2-7
size: many
DNA: TGTGCCAGCAGCCAGTACAGGGGTAAGGTGCAGTACTTC
CDR3: CASSQYRGKVQYF

V: TRBV11-2
D: TRBD2
J: TRBJ2-1
size: many
DNA: TGTGCCAGCAGCACTCGACTAGCGGGGGGAACAGAGCAGTTCTTC
CDR3: CASSTRLAGGTEQFF

V: TRBV5-5
D: TRBD2
J: TRBJ2-1
size: many
DNA: TGTGCCAGCAGCTTGGTCGGACTAGCGGGAGTCCATGAGCAGTTCTTC
CDR3: CASSLVGLAGVHEQFF

V: TRBV6-2/TRBV6-3
D: .
J: TRBJ1-1
size: .
DNA: TGTGCCAGCAGCTCGAGCATAACTGAAGCTTTCTTT
CDR3: CASSSSITEAFF

V: TRBV5-4
D: TRBD1
J: TRBJ2-7
size: .
DNA: TGTGCCAGCAGCTTGGAAAGGGGGCTAACCCTTTACGAGCAGTACTTC
CDR3: CASSLERGLTLYEQYF

V: TRBV5-1
D: .
J: TRBJ2-5
size: .
DNA: TGCGCCAGCAGCCCGGGGGCTAGCGTACAAGAGACCCAGTACTTC
CDR3: CASSPGASVQETQYF